The 26 T cell receptor beta chains in this list originate from one sample, sequenced in a study of cytomegalovirus exposure and HLA in healthy donors (dated by TCRdb to about 2017). Receptor amplification or capture employed the immunoSEQ multiplex PCR assay. As stored in TCRdb, this immuneACCESS dataset retains in-frame rearrangements with V and J assigned. A fraction of the clones does not appear; measured against another copy, unresolved V genes explain less than half of the discrepancy, and the remainder lacks a known reason. This sample comprises some 250,000 clones, approximately 84% of them detected only once. Around 1.3% of the sample goes to the ten largest clones. The specimen sequenced was PBMCs. The receptors stem from a woman under 40 in good health and CMV-seropositive.

J is TRBJ2-3 and V is TRBV30, with 8 bases that match TRBD2. Germline V lookup: CDR1 GTSNPN, CDR2 SVGIG (reference sequence). This CDR3 region has 14 residues. V was pared by 5 bases and J by 0 bases, with 4 bases of the junction left unmatched. CDR3 DNA: TGTGCCTGGCGGGGGGGGATTAGCACAGATACGCAGTATTTT. Encoded protein: CAWRGGISTDTQYF.

The chain uses TRBV7-9 and TRBJ2-7; possibly TRBD1 for D (6 bases). The V and J ends lost 5 bases and 0 bases respectively, with 8 bases between them. The V gene's germline CDR1 is SEHNR and CDR2 FQNEAQ (reference sequence). This CDR3 is 13 amino acids long. CDR3 sequence (DNA): TGTGCCAGCAGCCCGGACAGCTCCTACGAGCAGTACTTC. Residues: CASSPDSSYEQYF.

The V call is TRBV19, the J call TRBJ2-7; 10 bases are a match to TRBD2. From germline, CDR1 is LNHDA and CDR2 SQIVND (reference sequence). This CDR3 region has 14 residues. Unmatched junction bases numbered 4, after V lost 4 bases and J lost 4 bases. The CDR3 spells CASSTSSGSYEQYF. The CDR3 DNA reads as TGTGCCAGTAGTACGTCTAGCGGGAGTTACGAGCAGTACTTC.

J is TRBJ2-2 and V is TRBV4-2; D remains unclear. Per the germline V gene, CDR1 is LGHNA and CDR2 is YNFKEQ. The CDR3 is 15 residues long. V dropped 0 bases and J dropped 6 bases, with 11 bases sitting between them. CDR3 loop: CASSQDPGIAGELFF. DNA of the CDR3: TGTGCCAGCAGCCAAGACCCAGGTATCGCCGGGGAGCTGTTTTTT.

The chain couples TRBV7-8 to TRBJ2-3; D perhaps matches TRBD2 (6 bases). Germline V lookup: CDR1 SGHVS, CDR2 FQNEAQ. The CDR3 extends over 15 amino acids. Trimming cost V 2 bases and J 2 bases, with 11 bases left between them. The chain's CDR3 is CASSLMRGSTDTQYF. In nucleotides, the CDR3 is TGTGCCAGCAGCTTAATGCGGGGATCCACAGATACGCAGTATTTT.

DNA of the CDR3: TGTGCCAGCACCCCCCCCGGGGGAAATCAGCCCCAGCATTTT. Its protein is CASTPPGGNQPQHF. The chain has TRBV18 and TRBJ1-5, with a possible D match to TRBD1 (5 bases). Trimming took off 8 bases at V and 4 bases at J, with 15 bases between the two ends. The CDR3 is 14 residues long. The germline V gene has CDR1 KGHSH and CDR2 LQKENI.

The rearrangement links TRBV30 to TRBJ2-6, with 10 bases matching TRBD1. Germline CDR1 reads GTSNPN; CDR2 reads SVGIG (reference sequence). The CDR3 has 18 amino acids. V dropped 8 bases and J dropped 4; count of bases not matched to a gene: 17. The CDR3, as DNA: TGTGCCGCACAACGACAGGGGGCGTCGCTTTGGGGGGCCAACGTCCTGACTTTC. It encodes CAAQRQGASLWGANVLTF.

This sequence joins TRBV19 and TRBJ1-1, with 8 positions matching TRBD1. After removal of 6 bases from V and 9 bases from J, the junction contained 6 bases not matched to a gene. The CDR3 sequence is 12 residues long. Germline CDR1 LNHDA, CDR2 SQIVND (reference sequence). The CDR3 coding sequence is TGTGCCAGTAGAGAGACAGGGGCCCAAGCTTTCTTT. Translation: CASRETGAQAFF.

The CDR3 nucleotides read TGCGCCAGCAGCTTGATCGGGGCCGGGGAGCTGTTTTTT. This gives the protein CASSLIGAGELFF. The rearrangement links TRBV5-1 to TRBJ2-2, with TRBD2 as a possible D gene (5 bases). Germline CDR1 SGHRS, CDR2 YFSETQ. Trimming removed 1 base at V and 6 bases at J, with 7 bases between. The CDR3 loop spans 13 amino acids. Filled out from reference TRBV5-1 and TRBJ2-2, the complete variable domain reads KAGVTQTPRYLIKTRGQQVTLSCSPISGHRSVSWYQQTPGQGLQFLFEYFSETQRNKGNFPGRFSGRQFSNSRSEMNVSTLELGDSALYLCASSLIGAGELFFGEGSRLTVL.

The rearrangement joins TRBV25-1 to TRBJ2-3; 7 nucleotides align to TRBD2. CDR1 is MGHDK, CDR2 SYGVNS, per germline. This CDR3 contains 15 residues. The trim removed 9 bases at V and 4 bases at J, leaving 13 bases unmatched. CDR3 nucleotides: TGTGCCAGTACCGGACTAGTGCTGGGGGCAGATACGCAGTATTTT. Residues: CASTGLVLGADTQYF.

V and J are TRBV28 and TRBJ1-2, with TRBD1 matching 8 bases. Germline V gene sequence: CDR1 MDHEN, CDR2 SYDVKM. The V and J ends lost 6 bases and 0 bases, in that order; junction bases with no gene match: 15. The CDR3 length is 18 residues. CDR3 nucleotide sequence: TGTGCCAGCAGGCTCCCAGGGGGCGGGACACTAGCTAACTATGGCTACACCTTC. Its translation: CASRLPGGGTLANYGYTF.

The chain links TRBV2 to TRBJ1-1; D remains ambiguous. Germline loops: CDR1 SNHLY, CDR2 FYNNEI. The V end lost 4 bases, the J end lost 4 bases, and 10 bases lay between the germline ends. The CDR3 is 13 amino acids. This chain's CDR3 is CASSVFLATEAFF. CDR3 nucleotides: TGTGCCAGCAGTGTGTTCTTAGCCACTGAAGCTTTCTTT.

V is TRBV27 and J is TRBJ2-1; 11 nucleotides agree with TRBD2. The CDR3 extends over 16 amino acids. The V gene's germline CDR1 is MNHEY and CDR2 SMNVEV (reference sequence). V lost 1 base, J lost 9 bases, and 8 bases stayed unmatched. The CDR3 DNA is TGTGCCAGCAGTTTATGGGGACTAGCGGACCTGGGTGAGCAGTTCTTC. This encodes CASSLWGLADLGEQFF.

The V and J genes are TRBV2 and TRBJ2-1; TRBD2 matches 7 bases. Germline values: CDR1 SNHLY, CDR2 FYNNEI. The CDR3 length is 14 residues. Trimming at V came to 8 bases and at J to 3 bases, leaving 7 bases not matched to a gene. Written as DNA, the CDR3 is TGTGCCAGCGGTGGGGGGGAGATCTACAATGAGCAGTTCTTC. Translated, it gives CASGGGEIYNEQFF.

The DNA of the CDR3 is TGTGCCAGTAGTACGGACAGGGGGCCCCAGTATTTT. Translated: CASSTDRGPQYF. This chain links TRBV19 with TRBJ2-3; 11 bases are a match to TRBD1. The J segment lost 12 bases and the V segment lost 4 bases, leaving 3 bases of the junction unmatched. Germline loops: CDR1 LNHDA, CDR2 SQIVND (reference sequence). The CDR3 runs to 12 residues.

This clone turned up a few times. The chain couples TRBV10-3 to TRBJ2-2; 7 nucleotides agree with TRBD1. The CDR3 runs to 13 residues. The V and J ends lost 7 bases and 5 bases, in that order; junction bases with no gene match: 4. Looked up from germline, CDR1 is ENHRY and CDR2 is SYGVKD. CDR3 protein: CAITSRGTGELFF. The CDR3, as DNA: TGTGCCATCACTTCCAGGGGGACCGGGGAGCTGTTTTTT.

The gene calls are TRBV7-2 and TRBJ1-5; 8 positions agree with TRBD1. The CDR3 spans 14 residues. With 6 bases clipped from V and 2 bases from J, the junction kept 3 bases outside the gene matches. CDR1 is SGHTA and CDR2 is FQGNSA in the germline V gene. CDR3 sequence reads: CASRSDRGNQPQHF. The CDR3 coding sequence is TGTGCCAGCAGATCGGACAGGGGCAATCAGCCCCAGCATTTT. The whole variable domain, remainder taken from reference TRBV7-2 and TRBJ1-5, is GAGVSQSPSNKVTEKGKDVELRCDPISGHTALYWYRQSLGQGLEFLIYFQGNSAPDKSGLPSDRFSAERTGGSVSTLTIQRTQQEDSAVYLCASRSDRGNQPQHFGDGTRLSIL.

This clone has just one count. J is TRBJ2-7 and V is TRBV27; maybe TRBD1 (5 bases). V shed 6 bases and J shed 3 bases, with 9 bases lying between them. Germline V gene sequence: CDR1 MNHEY, CDR2 SMNVEV (reference sequence). The CDR3 consists of 12 residues. CDR3 loop: CASSTGDYEQYF. The CDR3 coding sequence is TGTGCCAGCAGCACAGGAGACTACGAGCAGTACTTC.

The V and J genes are TRBV28 and TRBJ2-3; TRBD2 is a possible D gene (5 bases). Germline CDR1 reads MDHEN; CDR2 reads SYDVKM. V gave up 3 bases and J gave up 4 bases, with 14 bases separating them. There are 15 residues in the CDR3. For the CDR3, the DNA is TGTGCCAGCAGTTTCGTTGCGGGCCGGTCAGATACGCAGTATTTT. Translated: CASSFVAGRSDTQYF.

The rearrangement links TRBV10-1 to TRBJ2-5; 7 bases align to TRBD1. The germline V gene has CDR1 WNHNN and CDR2 SYGVQD (reference sequence). The CDR3 is 13 residues long. The V gene end was trimmed by 7 bases and the J gene end by 5 bases; junction bases not matched to a gene: 7. The CDR3 region is CASTLQGSETQYF. CDR3 DNA sequence: TGCGCCAGCACCCTACAGGGGAGTGAGACCCAGTACTTC.

The rearrangement links TRBV4-2 to TRBJ1-1; D not certain. Trimming stripped 3 bases from V and 4 bases from J, with 12 bases between. Germline CDR1 LGHNA, CDR2 YNFKEQ. The CDR3 has 14 residues. The CDR3 region has the DNA TGTGCCAGCAGCCACCCCTTTAGTTTCACTGAAGCTTTCTTT. Encoded protein: CASSHPFSFTEAFF.

V gene TRBV30 combines with J gene TRBJ1-1; D possibly corresponds to TRBD1 (5 bases). V lost 3 bases, J lost 5 bases, and 16 bases lay in between. CDR3 length: 14 amino acids. Per germline, CDR1 GTSNPN and CDR2 SVGIG (reference sequence). Here the CDR3 reads CAWRPPWEGTEAFF. The CDR3 DNA reads as TGTGCCTGGAGACCCCCCTGGGAGGGGACTGAAGCTTTCTTT. The full variable domain, its missing parts supplied by reference TRBV30 and TRBJ1-1, is SQTIHQWPATLVQPVGSPLSLECTVEGTSNPNLYWYRQAAGRGLQLLFYSVGIGQISSEVPQNLSASRPQDRQFILSSKKLLLSDSGFYLCAWRPPWEGTEAFFGQGTRLTVV.

There are a few counts of this clone. At one of its ends the junction is not consistent with the germline gene, which may arise from a read error. The chain combines TRBV7-7 with TRBJ2-5; the D call may be TRBD1 or TRBD2 (7 bases each). Looked up from germline, CDR1 is SSHAT and CDR2 is FNYEAQ (reference sequence). CDR3 length: 15 amino acids. The CDR3 is CASSLAGTGVKTQYF. CDR3 nucleotide sequence: TGTGCTAGCAGCTTAGCGGGTACAGGGGTGAAGACCCAGTACTTC.

The sample holds one count of this clone. The CDR3 sequence: CASTPSGSGRDTQYF. CDR3 bases: TGTGCCAGCACCCCATCGGGTAGCGGGAGAGATACGCAGTATTTT. The chain recombines TRBV5-8 with TRBJ2-3; 9 bases fit TRBD2. CDR3 size: 15 residues. V lost 6 bases and J lost 5; bases outside the gene matches: 10. Germline CDR1 is SGHTS and CDR2 is YDEGEE.

Concerning this clone itself: The sample contains more than one DNA sequence encoding this CDR3. V usage is TRBV18 and J usage is TRBJ1-5, with 7 bases identical to TRBD1. Germline V gene lookup returns CDR1 KGHSH and CDR2 LQKENI. V shed 3 bases, J shed 2 bases, and the junction held 1 base outside the gene matches. CDR3 length equals 14 residues. CDR3 amino acids: CASSPGQGNQPQHF. The DNA of the CDR3 is TGTGCCAGCTCACCCGGACAGGGCAATCAGCCCCAGCATTTT.

The chain combines TRBV11-2 with TRBJ2-7; 7 nucleotides match TRBD1. The junction had 6 bases not matched to a gene; V was cut back by 4 bases and J by 6 bases. CDR3 size: 13 residues. Per the germline V gene, CDR1 is SGHAT and CDR2 is FQNNGV. The CDR3 DNA is TGTGCCAGCAGCTCTAACAGGGGTGGCGAGCAGTACTTC. Translating gives CASSSNRGGEQYF.